This T cell receptor (beta chain) was recovered during a study of cytomegalovirus exposure and HLA in healthy donors. V dropped 5 bases and J dropped 7 bases, with 6 bases sitting between them. This CDR3 comprises 11 residues. Germline V gene sequence: CDR1 GTSNPN, CDR2 SVGIG (reference sequence). Concerning this clone: Its antigen is not known.

It was with 60 Vbeta and 13 Jbeta primers that the PCR ran. TCRdb keeps only in-frame clones here, not all; method: immunoSEQ multiplex PCR. The sample contains about 170,000 clones, 76% of which appear only once. General study results and limits: Prior analysis indicated that the majority of TCR beta V segments exhibited productivity approximately 87% or approximately 30% of the time. A later analysis showed TCR association rates differing by HLA locus, peaking at DRB1 and lowest at HLA-C. V- and J-gene trimming in TCR beta was tied to a missense DCLRE1C variant by an analysis performed later. Several of the most significant clusters appeared, in a later analysis, to be linked to common viral pathogens.

The source is a female donor in good health and CMV-seronegative. What was sequenced was PBMCs. The chain has TRBV30 and TRBJ1-6; D is unclear. The CDR3 DNA reads as TGTGCCTGGGGGCTAAATTCACCCCTCCACTTT. Its translation: CAWGLNSPLHF.